This TCR beta chain is from a study of blood T cell repertoires in COVID-19. The germline V gene encodes CDR1 LNHDA and CDR2 SQIVND (reference sequence). The CDR3 extends over 15 amino acids. The J segment lost 6 bases and the V segment lost 5 bases, leaving 8 bases of the junction unmatched. Assay used: immunoSEQ multiplex PCR; TCRdb lists only in-frame clones, some missing. This sample has about 150,000 clones, with roughly 81% found just once. V gene TRBV19 combines with J gene TRBJ2-2; the match to TRBD1 covers 8 bases. The sample comprised peripheral blood. The receptor was isolated from a woman aged 55-75 years with COVID-19, enrolled during active disease. In DNA, the CDR3 is TGTGCCAGTAGTGGCGGCAGGGGGCACCCCGGGGAGCTGTTTTTT. Protein sequence: CASSGGRGHPGELFF.